Given below is one T cell receptor (beta chain) in context. Its antigen is not known. These data come from a study of cytomegalovirus exposure and HLA in healthy donors. The PCR used 60 Vbeta and 13 Jbeta primers. Produced via immunoSEQ multiplex PCR; TCRdb's table is partial and in-frame only. The sample has roughly 220,000 clones; under 70% are singletons. Findings of the study overall: Roughly even sequencing depth across donors was the assumption behind the presence/absence analyses.

J was trimmed by 8 bases and V by 5 bases; bases with no gene match: 4. The CDR3 sequence is 12 residues long. The germline CDR1 and CDR2 sequences are SGHTA and FQGNSA. Sequencing input: PBMCs. The chain has TRBV7-2 and TRBJ1-2, with TRBD1 matching 8 bases. The sequence derives from a man aged 40-49 years in good health and CMV-seropositive. The CDR3 region has the DNA TGTGCCAGCAGCAGCCGGACAGGGGGCTACACCTTC. This sequence encodes CASSSRTGGYTF.